One T cell receptor beta chain is described in this entry. This specimen includes other DNA sequences encoding the same CDR3. The sample comes from a study of control samples from healthy donors and cancer patients. Assay: immunoSEQ multiplex PCR; the TCRdb copy retains only in-frame clones and omits some. The sample contains under 150,000 clones, roughly 86% of which appear only once. The germline gives CDR1 SGHDT, CDR2 YYEEEE. The CDR3 totals 14 residues. Trimming pared 0 bases from V and 0 bases from J, leaving 6 bases between. The clonotype was recovered from a man aged 50 to 59 with head and neck cancer. The sequenced material came from PBMCs. The gene calls are TRBV5-6 and TRBJ1-2; no clear D. The CDR3 sequence: CASSLVGANYGYTF. CDR3 bases: TGTGCCAGCAGCTTGGTAGGCGCTAACTATGGCTACACCTTC.